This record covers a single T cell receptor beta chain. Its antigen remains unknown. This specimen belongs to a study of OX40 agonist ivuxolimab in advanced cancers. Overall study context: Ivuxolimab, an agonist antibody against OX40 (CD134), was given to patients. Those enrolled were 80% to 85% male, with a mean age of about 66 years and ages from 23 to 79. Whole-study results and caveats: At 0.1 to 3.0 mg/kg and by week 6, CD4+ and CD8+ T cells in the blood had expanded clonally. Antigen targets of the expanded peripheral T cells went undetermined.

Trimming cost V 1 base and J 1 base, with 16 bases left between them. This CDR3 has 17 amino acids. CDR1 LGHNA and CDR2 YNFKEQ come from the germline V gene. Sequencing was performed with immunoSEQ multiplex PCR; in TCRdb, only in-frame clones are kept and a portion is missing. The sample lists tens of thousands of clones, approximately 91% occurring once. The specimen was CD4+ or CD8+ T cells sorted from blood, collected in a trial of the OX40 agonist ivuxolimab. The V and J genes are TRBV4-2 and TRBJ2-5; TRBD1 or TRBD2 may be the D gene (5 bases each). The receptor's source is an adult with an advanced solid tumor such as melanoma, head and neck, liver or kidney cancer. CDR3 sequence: CASSQGPAPGSQETQYF. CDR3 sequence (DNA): TGTGCCAGCAGCCAAGGGCCCGCACCAGGGAGCCAAGAGACCCAGTACTTC.